These 12 T cell receptor beta chains came from one sample sequenced in a study of T-cell memory formation after mild COVID-19. TCRdb reprocessed the 5' RACE reads with MiXCR, giving one entry per CDR3 protein. The data contain roughly 190,000 distinct CDR3 sequences, roughly 10% of them singletons. Input material: PBMCs or a T cell subset sorted from them (not recorded which). The receptors were sampled from a man in his late teens or twenties who had mild COVID-19 (a few samples of this study predate the infection). Cell type and time point are not known.

This rearrangement joins TRBV4-1 to TRBJ1-1; 7 positions agree with TRBD1. Losses at the gene ends were 8 bases for V and 4 bases for J; bases not matched to a gene: 10. The CDR3 covers 14 residues. In germline, CDR1 is MGHRA, CDR2 YSYEKL. This CDR3 reads CASRTLTGSTEAFF. CDR3 DNA sequence: TGCGCCAGCCGGACACTGACAGGGTCCACTGAAGCTTTCTTT.

V and J are TRBV6-5 and TRBJ1-2; D is perhaps TRBD1 (5 bases). The CDR3 totals 16 residues. Trimming left V 7 bases short and J 4 bases short, with 22 bases between. Germline V gene sequence: CDR1 MNHEY, CDR2 SVGAGI. The CDR3 nucleotides are TGTGCCAGCAACAGCCGGGACCCCCGCAGAGGCTATGGCTACACCTTC. Translating it yields CASNSRDPRRGYGYTF.

This clonotype has just a few counts. The rearrangement links TRBV4-1 to TRBJ1-5; D is possibly TRBD1 (5 bases). From germline, CDR1 is MGHRA and CDR2 YSYEKL. There are 16 residues in the CDR3. V was trimmed by 1 base and J by 2 bases, leaving 12 bases between them. The CDR3 loop is CASSQGGLLGNQPQHF. In DNA, the CDR3 is TGCGCCAGCAGCCAAGGGGGACTCCTCGGCAATCAGCCCCAGCATTTT.

The chain joins TRBV5-1 to TRBJ2-1; 8 positions match TRBD1. The germline V gene has CDR1 SGHRS and CDR2 YFSETQ. V lost 3 bases and J lost 6; bases outside the gene matches: 8. The CDR3 loop spans 15 amino acids. This CDR3 reads CASSSTGVEGNEQFF. CDR3 DNA: TGCGCCAGCAGCTCGACAGGGGTTGAGGGCAATGAGCAGTTCTTC.

The CDR3 DNA sequence: TGTGCCAGCAGCCAAGAAGTGAAGGGACGGCGAAAACATTATGGCTACACCTTC. Protein: CASSQEVKGRRKHYGYTF. V and J are TRBV4-2 and TRBJ1-2; tentative D call: TRBD1 (5 bases). V lost 0 bases, J lost 5 bases, and 22 bases lay in between. This CDR3 spans 18 amino acids. Germline V gene lookup returns CDR1 LGHNA and CDR2 YNFKEQ.

The sample holds a few counts of this clonotype. The CDR3 spells CASSDQGVGRAFF. The DNA for the CDR3 is TGCGCCAGCAGCGACCAGGGCGTTGGGCGAGCTTTCTTT. The rearrangement uses TRBV5-1 and TRBJ1-1; maybe TRBD1 (5 bases). The CDR3 runs to 13 residues. V lost 4 bases and J 10 bases, leaving 17 bases between the germline ends. CDR1 and CDR2 (germline): SGHRS, YFSETQ.

This clonotype was seen only a few times. The J gene is TRBJ1-1, the V gene TRBV5-1; possibly TRBD1 for D (6 bases). The CDR3 length is 15 residues. The germline gives CDR1 SGHRS, CDR2 YFSETQ. V lost 4 bases and J lost 4, with 17 bases in between. This CDR3 reads CASSDGVAGVTEAFF. CDR3 DNA: TGCGCCAGCAGCGATGGCGTGGCAGGGGTCACTGAAGCTTTCTTT.

The chain couples TRBV2 to TRBJ1-6; tentatively, D is TRBD1 (6 bases). V was cut by 7 bases and J by 7 bases, with 8 bases left in between. The CDR3 runs 12 residues. Germline V gene sequence: CDR1 SNHLY, CDR2 FYNNEI. CDR3 protein: CASNRGNSPLHF. CDR3 sequence (DNA): TGTGCCAGCAATAGGGGGAATTCACCCCTCCACTTT. The full variable domain, rest sourced from reference TRBV2 and TRBJ1-6, is EPEVTQTPSHQVTQMGQEVILRCVPISNHLYFYWYRQILGQKVEFLVSFYNNEISEKSEIFDDQFSVERPDGSNFTLKIRSTKLEDSAMYFCASNRGNSPLHFGNGTRLTVT.

This clonotype has just a few counts. The chain recombines TRBV7-9 with TRBJ1-2; TRBD1 matches at 7 bases. This CDR3 spans 13 amino acids. Germline-derived CDR1 and CDR2 are SEHNR and FQNEAQ (reference sequence). With V trimmed by 2 bases and J by 6 bases, 3 bases remained unmatched. The chain's CDR3 is CASSLLTGDGYTF. CDR3 DNA: TGTGCCAGCAGCTTACTCACAGGGGATGGCTACACCTTC.

This clonotype was seen more than once but under ten times. V gene TRBV18 combines with J gene TRBJ1-2; 7 bases are shared with TRBD1. CDR1 is KGHSH and CDR2 is LQKENI in the germline V gene. The V segment lost 8 bases and the J segment 7 bases; nucleotides outside the gene matches: 13. This CDR3 spans 14 amino acids. This CDR3 is CASLGDSGPSGYTF. In nucleotides, the CDR3 is TGTGCCAGCCTTGGGGACAGCGGTCCCTCTGGCTACACCTTC.

Comment on this clonotype: This clone may be a read error of a much larger clone one base away. The chain is built from TRBV5-1 and TRBJ2-2, with D possibly TRBD2 on 5 matching bases. This CDR3 has 16 amino acids. Germline V CDR1 and CDR2: SGHRS, YFSETQ. CDR3 residues: CASSPWGRSNTGEMFF. Written as DNA, the CDR3 is TGCGCCAGCAGCCCCTGGGGAAGGTCGAACACCGGGGAGATGTTTTTT. The whole variable domain, filled in from reference TRBV5-1 and TRBJ2-2, reads KAGVTQTPRYLIKTRGQQVTLSCSPISGHRSVSWYQQTPGQGLQFLFEYFSETQRNKGNFPGRFSGRQFSNSRSEMNVSTLELGDSALYLCASSPWGRSNTGEMFFGEGSRLTVL.

J is TRBJ2-3 and V is TRBV2; D is uncertain. The V end was cut by 6 bases, the J end by 5 bases, with 6 bases between. Per the germline V gene, CDR1 is SNHLY and CDR2 is FYNNEI. The CDR3 length is 11 residues. CDR3 nucleotide sequence: TGTGCCAGCAGCATCGGAGATACGCAGTATTTT. Translation gives CASSIGDTQYF.